This section outlines one T cell receptor (beta chain) sequence together with its context. The data were obtained in a study of blood T cell dynamics during melanoma immunotherapy. As for the study in general: First-line therapy was either pembrolizumab or nivolumab with ipilimumab for metastatic melanoma.

This sample's time point: pre-treatment baseline. At 12 weeks after first infusion, RECIST 1.1 defined response for most patients. Patients had no prior systemic cancer treatment, immunosuppressants or other active cancers. DNA loading was fixed at around 0.35 ug for all bulk PBMC samples. The method was immunoSEQ multiplex PCR; TCRdb's version includes in-frame clones alone and lacks a portion of them. The table shows about 6,700 clones, with over 70% occurring only once. Material: blood, obtained from a patient treated with checkpoint blockade. The TCR comes from a human donor with melanoma. Some clones in this sample may be carry-over from other donors' samples.

The CDR3 sequence: CASSSAGTGPYEQYF. CDR3 coding DNA: TGTGCCAGCAGCTCGGCCGGGACAGGGCCCTACGAGCAGTACTTC. The rearrangement joins TRBV7-2 to TRBJ2-7; TRBD1 aligns across 9 bases. V lost 4 bases, J lost 2 bases, and 6 bases stayed unmatched. The CDR3 has 15 amino acids. In germline, CDR1 is SGHTA, CDR2 FQGNSA.